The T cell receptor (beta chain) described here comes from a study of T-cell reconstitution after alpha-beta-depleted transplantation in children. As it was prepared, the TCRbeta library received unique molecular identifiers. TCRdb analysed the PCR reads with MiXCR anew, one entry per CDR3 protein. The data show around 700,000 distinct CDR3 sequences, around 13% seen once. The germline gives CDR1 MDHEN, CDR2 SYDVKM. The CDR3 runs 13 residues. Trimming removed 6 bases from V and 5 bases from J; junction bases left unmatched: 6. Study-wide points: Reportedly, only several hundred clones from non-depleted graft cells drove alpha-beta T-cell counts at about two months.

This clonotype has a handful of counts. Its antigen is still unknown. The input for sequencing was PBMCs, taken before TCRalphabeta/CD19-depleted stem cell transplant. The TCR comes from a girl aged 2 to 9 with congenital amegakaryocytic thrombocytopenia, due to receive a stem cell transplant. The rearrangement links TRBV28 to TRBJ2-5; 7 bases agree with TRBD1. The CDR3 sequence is CASRLGQLETQYF. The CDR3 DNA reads TGTGCCAGCAGGTTGGGACAGTTGGAGACCCAGTACTTC. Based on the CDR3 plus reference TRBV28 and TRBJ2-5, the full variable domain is DVKVTQSSRYLVKRTGEKVFLECVQDMDHENMFWYRQDPGLGLRLIYFSYDVKMKEKGDIPEGYSVSREKKERFSLILESASTNQTSMYLCASRLGQLETQYFGPGTRLLVL.